These T cell receptor beta chains were read from a single sample in a study of T cell responses to AZD1222 COVID-19 vaccine. Profiling relied on immunoSEQ multiplex PCR, and the TCRdb table lists in-frame clones only, not all of them. The sample has over 150,000 clones; roughly 90% are singletons. The sample in question was peripheral blood, obtained on day 0 of AZD1222 vaccination. The receptors originated from an adult in good health. CDR3s include the opening cysteine and the closing phenylalanine or tryptophan. The order of the fields is clone size, D gene, J gene, V gene, CDR3 DNA, CDR3 protein. A D gene is named only where the DNA matches it firmly. Clone size appears in some rows only: once, few, many, or a class for an expanded clone.

- - TRBJ1-1 TRBV20-1 TGCAGTGCTATTGACAGGCTGGGGGTGAACACTGAAGCTTTCTTT CSAIDRLGVNTEAFF
- - TRBJ1-1 TRBV28 TGTGCCACCATGGACCCGGGGGCGCTTTTCGTCACTGAAGCTTTCTTT CATMDPGALFVTEAFF
- - TRBJ1-2 TRBV3-1/TRBV3-2 TGTGCCAGCAGCCAATGGGAAATCAGGCTAGGGGGCTACACCTTC CASSQWEIRLGGYTF
- - TRBJ2-3 TRBV7-2 TGTGCCAGCAGCTCCCTTGGGGGGGGCATAGATACGCAGTATTTT CASSSLGGGIDTQYF
- - TRBJ1-4 TRBV5-1 TGCGCCAGCAGCTTGGCTCTGGGGGGGCAGGCGAATGAAAAACTGTTTTTT CASSLALGGQANEKLFF
- - TRBJ1-2 TRBV5-4 TGTGCCAGCAGCTTGTCCGGTTATGAACACACGTTCGGCTACACCTTC CASSLSGYEHTFGYTF
- TRBD2 TRBJ2-3 TRBV28 TGTGCCAGCAGTTGGGGACTAGCGGTTAGCACAGATACGCAGTATTTT CASSWGLAVSTDTQYF
- TRBD2 TRBJ2-1 TRBV7-9 TGTGCCAGCAGCTTCGTGGGGGGAGGGATGGAGCAGTTCTTC CASSFVGGGMEQFF
- - TRBJ2-7 TRBV9 TGTGCCAGCAGCGTAGAGAGTAATGGGGTTTTCGAGCAGTACTTC CASSVESNGVFEQYF
- TRBD1 TRBJ1-2 TRBV5-1 TGCGCCAGCAGCTTTCTCCCCCAGACAGGGGAAATGTATCAGGGCTACACCTTC CASSFLPQTGEMYQGYTF
- TRBD2 TRBJ2-3 TRBV9 TGTGCCAGCAGCCCGCAGCGGGGGGGCCTTACAGATACGCAGTATTTT CASSPQRGGLTDTQYF
- TRBD1 TRBJ1-5 TRBV5-5 TGTGCCAGCAGCTGGGACAGGGGAGGCCAGCCCCAGCATTTT CASSWDRGGQPQHF
- TRBD1 TRBJ1-2 TRBV9 TGTGCCAGCAGCGGACAGGGGGCGGGCGGCTACACCTTC CASSGQGAGGYTF
- TRBD2 TRBJ2-2 TRBV4-3 TGCGCCAGCAGCCAAGGTCCCAGCGGGGGGTACACCGGGGAGCTGTTTTTT CASSQGPSGGYTGELFF
- - TRBJ2-5 TRBV19 TGTGCCAGTAGTAGTGGGGGACAAGAGACCCAGTACTTC CASSSGGQETQYF
- - TRBJ1-1 TRBV7-9 TGTGCCAGCAGCGCCCGGGACACTGAAGCTTTCTTT CASSARDTEAFF
- - TRBJ1-6 TRBV25-1 TGTGCCAGCACCCCACCGGGACGGAGTTCCAATTCACCCCTCCACTTT CASTPPGRSSNSPLHF
- - TRBJ2-1 TRBV6-1 TGTGCCAGCAGTGAAGCGTTGGGCGCCTACAATGAGCAGTTCTTC CASSEALGAYNEQFF
- TRBD1 TRBJ1-5 TRBV30 TGTGCCTGGAGTGACAGGGGCCGGAATAGCAATCAGCCCCAGCATTTT CAWSDRGRNSNQPQHF
- - TRBJ2-1 TRBV7-2 TGTGCCAGCAGCTTACAGGGGGGCAATGAGCAGTTCTTC CASSLQGGNEQFF
- - TRBJ2-7 TRBV29-1 TGCAGCGTTGAAGGTGGCGTCTCCTACGAGCAGTACTTC CSVEGGVSYEQYF
- - TRBJ1-2 TRBV2 TGTGCCATAGGACCGGGGACCAACTATGGCTACACCTTC CAIGPGTNYGYTF
- - TRBJ1-5 TRBV10-3 TGTGCCATCAGACCGACAGGCATCTATAGCAATCAGCCCCAGCATTTT CAIRPTGIYSNQPQHF
- - TRBJ1-1 TRBV27 TGTGCCAGCAGTTTCCGGGACACTACTGAAGCTTTCTTT CASSFRDTTEAFF
- - TRBJ2-7 TRBV14 TGTGCCAGCAGCCCTCGACTAGGGAGCTTTTACGAGCAGTACTTC CASSPRLGSFYEQYF
once - TRBJ2-5 TRBV19 TGTGCCAGTAGCTCCGGGACGGCCCGGGAGACCCAGTACTTC CASSSGTARETQYF
- TRBD1 TRBJ2-1 TRBV27 TGTGCCAGCGCGGTGGGAATGGACAGGGGGCGGAATGAGCAGTTCTTC CASAVGMDRGRNEQFF
- - TRBJ1-1 TRBV28 TGTGCCAGCAGTACTACAGGGAGGAACACTGAAGCTTTCTTT CASSTTGRNTEAFF
- TRBD1 TRBJ2-2 TRBV13 TGTGCCAGCAGCTTAAGGCGCGGGGACAGGGCAGGGACCGGGGAGCTGTTTTTT CASSLRRGDRAGTGELFF
- - TRBJ2-5 TRBV19 TGTGCCAGTACTTCAATGGGAGGGACCCAGTACTTC CASTSMGGTQYF
- - TRBJ1-3 TRBV18 TGTGCCAGCTCGGATGGGGTTTCGGTCTCTGGAAACACCATATATTTT CASSDGVSVSGNTIYF
- - TRBJ1-4 TRBV6-5 TGTGCCAGCCCCGGATGGGCCAGGGATAATGAAAAACTGTTTTTT CASPGWARDNEKLFF
- TRBD1 TRBJ1-3 TRBV7-9 TGTGCCAGCAGCTTAGCTATTGAGGGACAGGGGGTCGGAAACACCATATATTTT CASSLAIEGQGVGNTIYF
- - TRBJ1-1 TRBV7-2 TGTGCCAGCAGCTTAGTAAGGGAGACGGAAGCTTTCTTT CASSLVRETEAFF
- - TRBJ1-5 TRBV7-8 TGTGCCAGCAGCTTAGGAGGGATCGATAAACCCCAGCATTTT CASSLGGIDKPQHF
- - TRBJ2-1 TRBV12-5 TGTGCTAGTGGTTTGAGAGGGGACCGCAATGAGCAGTTCTTC CASGLRGDRNEQFF
- - TRBJ2-7 TRBV27 TGTGCCAGCAGTCCTACTCACATCGGGTCCGAGCAGTACTTC CASSPTHIGSEQYF
- - TRBJ1-2 TRBV30 TGTGCCTGGAGCGTTGACGGGACCTATGGCTACACCTTC CAWSVDGTYGYTF
- TRBD1 TRBJ1-5 TRBV25-1 TGTGCCAGCAGCCAGACAGGGGCGACTCAGCCCCAGCATTTT CASSQTGATQPQHF
- - TRBJ2-1 TRBV15 TGTGCCACCAGCAGAGCGGGGGACGGCAATGAGCAGTTCTTC CATSRAGDGNEQFF
- - TRBJ2-7 TRBV28 TGTGCCAGCAGTTTCCCCGGACGTATCTACGAGCAGTACTTC CASSFPGRIYEQYF
few - TRBJ2-3 TRBV2 TGTGCCAGCGGTGAAGTGCCCCGGGGGACGCAGTATTTT CASGEVPRGTQYF
- TRBD1 TRBJ2-7 TRBV7-9 TGTGCCAGCAGCTTTGGACAGGGGGCTGGAGAGCAGTACTTC CASSFGQGAGEQYF